This TCR beta chain was recorded in a study of T cell responses to AZD1222 COVID-19 vaccine. Study-wide results and limits: Vaccination with two AZD1222 doses was followed by a rise in Spike-specific TCR breadth and depth. Nearly half of the spike-specific TCRs reportedly recognize variant regions that carry no mutations. Samples come after the peak T cell response, not at day 14.

Whether given at about 4 or about 12 weeks, second doses were pooled. With respect to this clone: The target antigen is unknown.

Using immunoSEQ multiplex PCR, the repertoire was profiled, and TCRdb retains in-frame clones only, with some absent. The sample yields under 140,000 clones, around 90% seen once. The TCR originated in an adult who received the AZD1222 COVID-19 vaccine. The material sequenced was peripheral blood, taken 28 days after the second AZD1222 dose.

CDR3 bases: TGTGCCAGCACCACGGTGGGGGGGGCCAATCAGCCCCAGCATTTT. Protein: CASTTVGGANQPQHF. The rearrangement uses TRBV28 and TRBJ1-5; D might be TRBD1 (6 bases). Germline CDR1 MDHEN, CDR2 SYDVKM. V lost 7 bases, J lost 3 bases, and 16 bases lay in between. The CDR3 has 15 amino acids.